One and the same sample provided the 24 T cell receptor beta chains below, sequenced in a study of PD-L1 blockade in urothelial cancer (TCRdb year 2017). The time point label, as the study defines it: peripheral blood 6 weeks after treatment start. Libraries were constructed by the immunoSEQ multiplex PCR assay. As stored in TCRdb, this immuneACCESS dataset retains in-frame rearrangements with V and J assigned. A fraction of the clones does not appear; measured against another copy, unresolved V genes explain less than half of the discrepancy, and the remainder lacks a known reason. The sample table shows tens of thousands of clones, and more than 80% are seen once. The leading ten clones occupy about 7.9% of the sample. The sample consisted of PBMCs, taken around atezolizumab (anti-PD-L1) treatment. The receptors were sampled from a man aged 65-85 years with urothelial cancer.

The rearrangement joins TRBV10-3 to TRBJ2-7; possible D gene TRBD1, 5 bases. The CDR3 is made up of 21 amino acids. The germline V gene has CDR1 ENHRY and CDR2 SYGVKD. Between the trimmed V and J ends, which lost 2 bases and 6 bases, there was a span of 35 bases. For the CDR3, the DNA is TGTGCCATCAGTGAGGACCCCCTATACGGCAGGGCTAAAGACCCCAGGATCGAGCAGTACTTC. Its protein product is CAISEDPLYGRAKDPRIEQYF.

This chain uses TRBV6-4 with TRBJ2-1; no reliable D call. Deletions cut 4 bases from V and 4 bases from J, with 8 bases between. This CDR3 contains 13 residues. Germline values: CDR1 MRHNA, CDR2 SNTAGT. The CDR3 sequence is CASSAELYNEQFF. The CDR3, as DNA: TGTGCCAGCAGTGCGGAGTTATACAATGAGCAGTTCTTC.

This chain connects TRBV30 to TRBJ2-2, with D perhaps TRBD2 (5 bases). The V gene's germline CDR1 is GTSNPN and CDR2 SVGIG (reference sequence). The CDR3 sequence is 15 residues long. The V end was cut by 3 bases, the J end by 4 bases, with 15 bases between. CDR3 sequence (DNA): TGTGCCTGGAGCTTAGGGCTAGCAATCACCGGGGAGCTGTTTTTT. This codes for CAWSLGLAITGELFF.

The CDR3 loop reads CASSSPRGAGETQYF. The CDR3 DNA follows: TGTGCCAGCAGCTCTCCGCGGGGGGCGGGCGAGACCCAGTACTTC. The V call is TRBV27, the J call TRBJ2-5; 8 bases align to TRBD2. The CDR3 runs to 15 residues. The V and J ends lost 6 bases and 5 bases, in that order; junction bases with no gene match: 11. CDR1 is MNHEY and CDR2 is SMNVEV in the germline V gene (reference sequence).

The V and J genes are TRBV5-1 and TRBJ2-3; no reliable D call. This CDR3 contains 11 residues. The V and J ends lost 4 bases and 4 bases respectively, with 4 bases between them. In germline, CDR1 is SGHRS, CDR2 YFSETQ. Here the CDR3 DNA reads TGCGCCAGCAGCGACTCAGATACGCAGTATTTT. This translates into CASSDSDTQYF.

The CDR3 coding sequence is TGCGCCAGCAGCCCCTCCGGCGGGAGCTCCTACGAGCAGTACTTC. Translated: CASSPSGGSSYEQYF. The chain recombines TRBV5-1 with TRBJ2-7; 7 bases align to TRBD2. Germline-derived CDR1 and CDR2 are SGHRS and YFSETQ. The CDR3 is 15 residues long. Trimming took 4 bases from V and 0 from J; bases not matched to a gene: 7. Looking up the rest from reference TRBV5-1 and TRBJ2-7 gives the full variable domain: KAGVTQTPRYLIKTRGQQVTLSCSPISGHRSVSWYQQTPGQGLQFLFEYFSETQRNKGNFPGRFSGRQFSNSRSEMNVSTLELGDSALYLCASSPSGGSSYEQYFGPGTRLTVT.

V usage is TRBV29-1 and J usage is TRBJ2-5, with D hard to call. Between the trimmed V and J ends, which lost 4 bases and 0 bases, there was a span of 6 bases. Germline values: CDR1 SQVTM, CDR2 ANQGSEA. The CDR3 is 12 amino acids. The CDR3 DNA sequence: TGCAGCGTTGGGCAGTACCAAGAGACCCAGTACTTC. It translates to CSVGQYQETQYF.

This chain joins TRBV9 and TRBJ1-1, with D unresolved. This CDR3 has 13 amino acids. Trimming shortened V by 0 bases and J by 3 bases, and 6 bases separated the two germline ends. Germline values: CDR1 SGDLS, CDR2 YYNGEE. CDR3 DNA sequence: TGTGCCAGCAGCGTAGGAGGTCACACTGAAGCTTTCTTT. This codes for CASSVGGHTEAFF.

In its sample, this clone was seen once. This rearrangement joins TRBV10-3 to TRBJ1-3, with TRBD1 identical over 10 bases. Germline V lookup: CDR1 ENHRY, CDR2 SYGVKD. J lost 0 bases, V lost 0 bases, and 8 bases had no gene match. The CDR3 runs 19 residues. The CDR3 region is CAISESYGTGDLSGNTIYF. The CDR3 coding sequence is TGTGCCATCAGTGAGTCGTACGGGACAGGGGATCTCTCTGGAAACACCATATATTTT.

The J gene is TRBJ2-1, the V gene TRBV18; 9 bases fit TRBD2. The V gene's germline CDR1 is KGHSH and CDR2 LQKENI. The CDR3 runs to 17 residues. Germline trimming cut 0 bases from V and 7 bases from J; bases unmatched to any gene: 10. CDR3 sequence: CASSPPTGGRARNEQFF. The CDR3 DNA reads as TGTGCCAGCTCACCACCCACTGGCGGGAGGGCCAGGAATGAGCAGTTCTTC.

The rearrangement uses TRBV4-1 and TRBJ1-2; D is uncertain. CDR1 is MGHRA, CDR2 YSYEKL, per germline. This CDR3 has 15 amino acids. Trimming removed 0 bases at V and 8 bases at J, with 16 bases between. The CDR3 nucleotides are TGCGCCAGCAGCCAAGATCGAACAGCACCCCAGGGCTACACCTTC. It translates to CASSQDRTAPQGYTF.

The gene calls are TRBV19 and TRBJ2-7; 10 bases map to TRBD1. Germline V CDR1 and CDR2: LNHDA, SQIVND (reference sequence). This CDR3 contains 17 residues. V shed 5 bases, J shed 6 bases, and the junction held 16 bases outside the gene matches. This CDR3 reads CASSSTRRDRGPLEQYF. The CDR3 nucleotides are TGTGCCAGTAGTTCAACCCGGCGGGACAGGGGACCTCTCGAGCAGTACTTC.

The chain combines TRBV18 with TRBJ2-1; 7 nucleotides align to TRBD2. Germline CDR1 KGHSH, CDR2 LQKENI. Trimming removed 0 bases from V and 8 bases from J; junction bases left unmatched: 13. The CDR3 runs to 17 residues. In nucleotides, the CDR3 is TGTGCCAGCTCACCACCGGTCGGGGGAGGGCCTCTCTATGAGCAGTTCTTC. Its protein is CASSPPVGGGPLYEQFF. The complete variable domain, with remaining parts taken from reference TRBV18 and TRBJ2-1, reads NAGVMQNPRHLVRRRGQEARLRCSPMKGHSHVYWYRQLPEEGLKFMVYLQKENIIDESGMPKERFSAEFPKEGPSILRIQQVVRGDSAAYFCASSPPVGGGPLYEQFFGPGTRLTVL.

J is TRBJ2-3 and V is TRBV5-4; TRBD2 matches 12 bases. The CDR3 length is 16 residues. CDR1 is SGHNT and CDR2 is YYREEE in the germline V gene (reference sequence). J gave up 4 bases and V 3 bases, and 6 bases lay outside the gene matches. CDR3: CASSSSSGRASDTQYF. The CDR3 DNA follows: TGTGCCAGCAGCTCCTCTAGCGGGAGGGCCTCAGATACGCAGTATTTT.

The chain couples TRBV5-1 to TRBJ1-3, with TRBD1 as a possible D gene (6 bases). The germline V gene encodes CDR1 SGHRS and CDR2 YFSETQ. The CDR3 runs 18 residues. The germline V and J ends were trimmed by 4 bases and 0 bases, with 20 bases remaining between them. CDR3: CASSPTFQGQRSGNTIYF. The CDR3 DNA reads TGCGCCAGCAGCCCCACCTTCCAGGGACAACGCTCTGGAAACACCATATATTTT.

V and J are TRBV9 and TRBJ2-5, with 14 nucleotides matching TRBD2. This CDR3 has 17 residues. The J segment lost 4 bases and the V segment lost 0 bases, leaving 5 bases of the junction unmatched. Germline loops: CDR1 SGDLS, CDR2 YYNGEE. The CDR3 DNA is TGTGCCAGCAGCGTAGGGACTAGCGGGGGGCGAGGAGAGACCCAGTACTTC. Protein sequence: CASSVGTSGGRGETQYF.

J is TRBJ2-5 and V is TRBV7-9; D might be TRBD2 (7 bases). CDR1 SEHNR and CDR2 FQNEAQ come from the germline V gene (reference sequence). Trimming cost V 5 bases and J 9 bases, with 19 bases left between them. This CDR3 region has 14 residues. For the CDR3, the DNA is TGTGCCAGCAGCACAGGGACTATAGAGTTGGCCCAGTACTTC. Protein sequence: CASSTGTIELAQYF.

V and J are TRBV7-9 and TRBJ2-3, with D possibly TRBD1 on 6 matching bases. Trimming stripped 5 bases from V and 3 bases from J, with 12 bases between. The CDR3 consists of 14 residues. The germline V gene has CDR1 SEHNR and CDR2 FQNEAQ (reference sequence). The CDR3 coding sequence is TGTGCCAGCAGCCAACTAGGGGGTACAGATACGCAGTATTTT. It codes for CASSQLGGTDTQYF.

The gene calls are TRBV5-1 and TRBJ2-5, with D unclear. This CDR3 contains 13 residues. The V and J ends lost 4 bases and 5 bases respectively, with 12 bases between them. The V gene's germline CDR1 is SGHRS and CDR2 YFSETQ. The CDR3 is CASSGDSRETQYF. The CDR3 DNA reads TGCGCCAGCAGCGGAGACTCGCGGGAGACCCAGTACTTC.

The chain carries TRBV11-2 and TRBJ2-1; 9 bases are shared with TRBD2. V dropped 3 bases and J dropped 6; count of bases not matched to a gene: 12. Germline CDR1 and CDR2: SGHAT and FQNNGV. This CDR3 has 17 residues. The CDR3 loop reads CASSFESGTSRPNEQFF. CDR3 sequence (DNA): TGTGCCAGCAGCTTTGAATCCGGGACTAGCCGACCCAATGAGCAGTTCTTC.

The chain carries TRBV5-4 and TRBJ2-3; D possibly corresponds to TRBD2 (5 bases). The germline V gene has CDR1 SGHNT and CDR2 YYREEE (reference sequence). Trimming removed 0 bases at V and 5 bases at J, with 10 bases between. The CDR3 is made up of 14 amino acids. This CDR3 reads CASSLETGIDTQYF. For the CDR3, the DNA is TGTGCCAGCAGCTTGGAAACGGGAATAGATACGCAGTATTTT. Complete variable domain (other parts from reference TRBV5-4 and TRBJ2-3): ETGVTQSPTHLIKTRGQQVTLRCSSQSGHNTVSWYQQALGQGPQFIFQYYREEENGRGNFPPRFSGLQFPNYSSELNVNALELDDSALYLCASSLETGIDTQYFGPGTRLTVL.

The V call is TRBV19, the J call TRBJ2-6; the match to TRBD1 covers 9 bases. The germline CDR1 and CDR2 sequences are LNHDA and SQIVND (reference sequence). This CDR3 region has 16 residues. V lost 5 bases and J lost 0; bases outside the gene matches: 2. Here the CDR3 reads CASSWDRDSGANVLTF. In nucleotides, the CDR3 is TGTGCCAGTAGTTGGGACAGGGACTCTGGGGCCAACGTCCTGACTTTC.

The gene calls are TRBV5-1 and TRBJ1-5; a possible D gene is TRBD1 (6 bases). The CDR3 covers 14 residues. The V end lost 8 bases, the J end lost 3 bases, and 15 bases lay between the germline ends. In germline, CDR1 is SGHRS, CDR2 YFSETQ. The CDR3 region is CARTLGHFNQPQHF. The CDR3 DNA follows: TGCGCCAGGACCCTGGGACACTTCAATCAGCCCCAGCATTTT.

The chain is built from TRBV5-4 and TRBJ2-1; 12 positions match TRBD2. The trim removed 0 bases at V and 5 bases at J, leaving 0 bases unmatched. CDR3 length equals 15 residues. Germline CDR1 reads SGHNT; CDR2 reads YYREEE (reference sequence). For the CDR3, the DNA is TGTGCCAGCAGCTTGGGACTAGCGGGAGACAATGAGCAGTTCTTC. Protein: CASSLGLAGDNEQFF.